This TCR beta chain appears in the sequencing data of a study of blood T cell repertoires in COVID-19. Study context: COVID-19 samples collected from the United States, Italy and Spain covered acute and convalescent phases. PBMCs, B-cell-depleted T cells, or T cells were the source of the cDNA or gDNA that made up the material.

J was trimmed by 4 bases and V by 9 bases; bases with no gene match: 9. The CDR3 is 14 residues long. Looked up from germline, CDR1 is MNHEY and CDR2 is SVGAGI. As processed by the authors: How many nucleated cells were present was estimated from reference gene primer amplification. Clones were sequenced by immunoSEQ multiplex PCR, and TCRdb holds only the in-frame ones, with some missing. That table supplies the V and J calls and clone size; D and trimming were determined from the DNA. The data contain some 300,000 clones, about nine tenths of them singletons. This clone has a handful of counts. The source is a man younger than 35 with active or convalescent COVID-19. Input material: peripheral blood. The chain employs TRBV6-5 and TRBJ2-3; 8 nucleotides agree with TRBD2. This chain's CDR3 is CASQMSGSSDTQYF. CDR3 DNA: TGTGCCAGTCAGATGAGCGGGAGCTCAGATACGCAGTATTTT.